Below are 15 T cell receptor beta chains sequenced from a single sample in a study of CD8+CD57+ T cells in acquired aplastic anemia (dated by TCRdb to the late 2010s). TCRdb shows the sequencer as Illumina HiSeq 2000. TCR beta VDJ combination and CDR3 sequence profiling used genomic DNA as the template. Starting from the raw public reads, TCRdb applied fastp trimming at Q25, assembled clones with MiXCR and retained in-frame beta chains. Rows merge per CDR3 protein into single entries with the most common DNA and genes. The sample records roughly 180,000 distinct CDR3 sequences, about 47% of which are singletons. 2.9% of the sample rests with the top ten. Sequencing was performed on sorted CD4+, CD8+, or CD8+CD57+ T cells (not recorded which) from PBMCs. These receptors were taken from a human donor in good health.

This clonotype was detected many times. The V call is TRBV24-1, the J call TRBJ2-3; 8 bases are shared with TRBD1. The germline gives CDR1 KGHDR, CDR2 SFDVKD. The V gene end was trimmed by 3 bases and the J gene end by 3 bases; junction bases not matched to a gene: 7. The CDR3 totals 16 residues. The CDR3 protein is CATSDTGTGRTDTQYF. CDR3 coding DNA: TGTGCCACCAGTGATACCGGGACAGGTAGAACAGATACGCAGTATTTT.

This clonotype was detected ten times or more. The chain couples TRBV10-2 to TRBJ2-3; the match to TRBD2 covers 8 bases. V lost 2 bases, J lost 4 bases, and 5 bases stayed unmatched. In germline, CDR1 is WSHSY, CDR2 SAAADI. CDR3 length: 15 residues. CDR3 DNA: TGCGCCAGCAGTGAGGCGGGGGGCCGGTCAGATACGCAGTATTTT. Translated: CASSEAGGRSDTQYF.

A few counts support this clonotype. The chain couples TRBV6-1 to TRBJ1-3, with TRBD1 identical over 9 bases. V lost 9 bases, J lost 7 bases, and 4 bases stayed unmatched. The CDR3 sequence is 12 residues long. Germline CDR1 is MNHNS and CDR2 is SASEGT. CDR3 sequence (DNA): TGTGCCAGTACAGGGGGCGCGAACACCATATATTTT. Protein sequence: CASTGGANTIYF.

This clonotype appeared a single time. The rearrangement links TRBV10-1 to TRBJ2-1; the match to TRBD1 covers 7 bases. Germline CDR1 is WNHNN and CDR2 is SYGVQD (reference sequence). Trimming cost V 4 bases and J 12 bases; bases outside gene matches: 27. The CDR3 loop spans 19 amino acids. The CDR3 sequence is CASSARSTQGTLVTMGQFF. The CDR3 DNA reads as TGCGCCAGCAGTGCTAGGTCAACACAGGGGACACTAGTCACAATGGGGCAGTTCTTC.

A word on this clonotype: This may come from a read error, since a much larger clone is one base off. The chain uses TRBV12-3 or TRBV12-4 and TRBJ1-4; D is unclear. CDR3 size: 13 residues. As DNA, the CDR3 is TGTGCCAGCAGTTCCTATCCGAGGGAAAAACCGTTTTTT. This encodes CASSSYPREKPFF.

The chain links TRBV24-1 to TRBJ2-7; D remains unclear. This CDR3 spans 16 amino acids. CDR1 is KGHDR and CDR2 is SFDVKD in the germline V gene. V gave up 1 base and J gave up 5 bases, with 17 bases separating them. The CDR3 loop reads CATSDLIQVSGHEQYF. Written as DNA, the CDR3 is TGTGCCACCAGTGATTTAATTCAGGTATCGGGCCACGAGCAGTACTTC.

DNA for the CDR3: TGTGCCAGCAGCCGCGACATCTCCTACGAGCAGTACTTC. Amino acids: CASSRDISYEQYF. The V and J genes are TRBV9 and TRBJ2-7; D not resolved. V lost 4 bases, J lost 0 bases, and 8 bases lay in between. CDR1 is SGDLS, CDR2 YYNGEE, per germline. This CDR3 contains 13 residues. Full variable domain (rest looked up from reference TRBV9 and TRBJ2-7): DSGVTQTPKHLITATGQRVTLRCSPRSGDLSVYWYQQSLDQGLQFLIQYYNGEERAKGNILERFSAQQFPDLHSELNLSSLELGDSALYFCASSRDISYEQYFGPGTRLTVT.

This chain links TRBV24-1 with TRBJ2-5; 10 nucleotides agree with TRBD2. The CDR3 is 16 amino acids. Germline V gene data show CDR1 as KGHDR and CDR2 as SFDVKD. V lost 4 bases, J lost 5 bases, and 9 bases stayed unmatched. CDR3 nucleotides: TGTGCCACCAGTGACCCCTTAGCGGGAGGTTCGGAGACCCAGTACTTC. This translates into CATSDPLAGGSETQYF.

This chain uses TRBV20-1 with TRBJ2-3, with 12 bases identical to TRBD1. Germline lookup yields CDR1 DFQATT and CDR2 SNEGSKA (reference sequence). The CDR3 length is 16 residues. V lost 5 bases, J lost 5 bases, and 11 bases stayed unmatched. The CDR3 loop reads CSAAEMGQGARDTQYF. The CDR3 region has the DNA TGCAGTGCTGCAGAAATGGGACAGGGGGCAAGAGATACGCAGTATTTT.

This chain links TRBV20-1 with TRBJ2-7; TRBD2 aligns across 10 bases. The V and J ends lost 6 bases and 6 bases, in that order; junction bases with no gene match: 8. This CDR3 has 13 residues. Germline assignment: CDR1 DFQATT and CDR2 SNEGSKA (reference sequence). This CDR3 is CSARTSGGSEQYF. In DNA, the CDR3 is TGCAGTGCCAGGACTAGCGGAGGGAGCGAGCAGTACTTC.

The rearrangement joins TRBV27 to TRBJ1-6, with unresolved D. Trimming cost V 7 bases and J 2 bases, with 9 bases left between them. CDR3 length: 14 residues. Germline lookup yields CDR1 MNHEY and CDR2 SMNVEV (reference sequence). CDR3 amino acids: CASTPGTYNSPLHF. DNA for the CDR3: TGTGCCAGCACCCCCGGTACCTATAATTCACCCCTCCACTTT.

This chain joins TRBV10-3 and TRBJ2-5; D call uncertain. Trimming stripped 0 bases from V and 1 base from J, with 9 bases between. The CDR3 contains 15 residues. The V gene's germline CDR1 is ENHRY and CDR2 SYGVKD. CDR3 loop: CAISESGLLQETQYF. The CDR3 DNA is TGTGCCATCAGTGAGTCTGGGCTACTCCAAGAGACCCAGTACTTC.

V usage is TRBV24-1 and J usage is TRBJ2-3; D gene uncertain. The CDR3 contains 15 residues. The germline V gene has CDR1 KGHDR and CDR2 SFDVKD. The V and J ends lost 5 bases and 2 bases respectively, with 13 bases between them. CDR3 sequence (DNA): TGTGCCACCAGTGTTGGCAGCTCCTACACAGATACGCAGTATTTT. As protein: CATSVGSSYTDTQYF.

This clonotype appeared a few times. The chain has TRBV19 and TRBJ1-1; D not certain. The V end was cut by 1 base, the J end by 1 base, with 10 bases between. Germline V CDR1 and CDR2: LNHDA, SQIVND (reference sequence). This CDR3 has 15 amino acids. The DNA of the CDR3 is TGTGCCAGTAGTATAGTACCGGGCAGGAACACTGAAGCTTTCTTT. This codes for CASSIVPGRNTEAFF.

The genes are TRBV5-1 and TRBJ2-4, with a tentative D call TRBD1 (5 bases). The CDR3 contains 14 residues. V dropped 3 bases and J dropped 2 bases, with 9 bases sitting between them. Germline CDR1 and CDR2: SGHRS and YFSETQ. The CDR3 DNA is TGCGCCAGCAGCTCTAGGGGTACCAAAAACATTCAGTACTTC. It is translated as CASSSRGTKNIQYF.